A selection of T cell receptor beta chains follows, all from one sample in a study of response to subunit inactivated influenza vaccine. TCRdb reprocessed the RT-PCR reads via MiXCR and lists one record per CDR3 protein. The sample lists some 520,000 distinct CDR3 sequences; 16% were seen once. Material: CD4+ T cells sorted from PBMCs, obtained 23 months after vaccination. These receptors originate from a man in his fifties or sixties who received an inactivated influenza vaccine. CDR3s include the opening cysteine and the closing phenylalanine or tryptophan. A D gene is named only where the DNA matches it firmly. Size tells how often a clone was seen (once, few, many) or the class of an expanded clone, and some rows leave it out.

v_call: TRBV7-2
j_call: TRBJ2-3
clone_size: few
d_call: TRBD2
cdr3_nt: TGTGCCAGCAGCGCCGGTCGTAGCGGGGGTGGGACAGATACGCAGTATTTT
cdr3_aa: CASSAGRSGGGTDTQYF

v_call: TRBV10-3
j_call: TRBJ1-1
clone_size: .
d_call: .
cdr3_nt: TGTGCCATCAGGCTTTCGGGGGTGAACACTGAAGCTTTCTTT
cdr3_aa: CAIRLSGVNTEAFF

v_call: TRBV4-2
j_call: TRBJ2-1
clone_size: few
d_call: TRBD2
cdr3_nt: TGTGCCAGCAGCCAAGATACGTGGCGGGAGGGCCGCGATGAGCAGTTCTTC
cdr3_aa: CASSQDTWREGRDEQFF

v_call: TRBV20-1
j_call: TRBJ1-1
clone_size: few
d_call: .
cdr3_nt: TGCAGTGCTAGAGAGTGGAGGCTGGAAGCTTTCTTT
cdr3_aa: CSAREWRLEAFF

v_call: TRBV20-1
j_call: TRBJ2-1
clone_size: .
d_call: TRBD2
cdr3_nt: TGCAGTGCTGGGACGGGGGGCAATGAGCAGTTCTTC
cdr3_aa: CSAGTGGNEQFF

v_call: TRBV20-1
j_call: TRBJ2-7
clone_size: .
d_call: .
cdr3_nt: TGCAGTGCTAGAGATGGACGCGGTGGGCTGCAGTACTTC
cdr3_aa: CSARDGRGGLQYF

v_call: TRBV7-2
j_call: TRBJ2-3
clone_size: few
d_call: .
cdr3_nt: TGTGCCAGCAGCTTAGCAGGGAGCTTGGCAGATACGCAGTATTTT
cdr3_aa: CASSLAGSLADTQYF

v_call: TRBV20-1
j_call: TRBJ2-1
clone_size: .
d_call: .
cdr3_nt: TGCAGTGCTAGAGGGGTAGCGAGGGATGGTGAGCAGTTCTTC
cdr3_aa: CSARGVARDGEQFF

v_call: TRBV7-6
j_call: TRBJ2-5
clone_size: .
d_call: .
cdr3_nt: TGTGCCAGCAGCCCGTGGGGCAAAACACAAGAGACCCAGTACTTC
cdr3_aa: CASSPWGKTQETQYF

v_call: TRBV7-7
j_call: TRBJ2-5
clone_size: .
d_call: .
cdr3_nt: TGTGCTAGCAGCCCCACCGGGACTCGCACGTCCCAGTACTTC
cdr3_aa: CASSPTGTRTSQYF

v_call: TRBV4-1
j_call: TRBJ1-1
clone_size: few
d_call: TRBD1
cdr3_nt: TGCGCCGGCAGCCAAGCGATCGGGGACAGGGGGTCCTGGGTCACTGAAGCTTTCTTT
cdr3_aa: CAGSQAIGDRGSWVTEAFF

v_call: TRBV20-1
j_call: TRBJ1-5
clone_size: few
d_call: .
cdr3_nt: TGCAGTGTTCACAGGGAAGGCAATCAGCCCCAGCATTTT
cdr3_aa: CSVHREGNQPQHF

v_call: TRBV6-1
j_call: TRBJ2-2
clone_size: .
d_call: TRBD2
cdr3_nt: TGTGCCAGCACCCGCGGGGGGGCGAACACCGGGGAGCTGTTTTTT
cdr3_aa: CASTRGGANTGELFF

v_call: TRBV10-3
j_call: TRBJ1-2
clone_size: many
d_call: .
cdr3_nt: TGTGCCATCACCCCCCTCAGGGGTACTGACTATGGCTACACCTTC
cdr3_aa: CAITPLRGTDYGYTF

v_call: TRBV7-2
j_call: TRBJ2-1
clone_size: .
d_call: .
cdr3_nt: TGTGCCAGCAGCTTAGTTTTAAACAATGAGCAGTTCTTC
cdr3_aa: CASSLVLNNEQFF

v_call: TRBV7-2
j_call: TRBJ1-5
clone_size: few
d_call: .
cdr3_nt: TGTGCCAGCAGCCCATACAGGGACCAGCCCCAGCATTTT
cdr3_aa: CASSPYRDQPQHF

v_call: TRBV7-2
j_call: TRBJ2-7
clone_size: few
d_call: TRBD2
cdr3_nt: TGTGCCAGCAGCAGGACTAGCGGGTCCGAGCAGTACTTC
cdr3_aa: CASSRTSGSEQYF

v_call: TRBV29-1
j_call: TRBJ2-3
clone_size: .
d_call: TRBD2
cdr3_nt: TGCAGCGTTGAAGATTATTTGGCTAGCGGGGGTTATACGCAGTATTTT
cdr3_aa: CSVEDYLASGGYTQYF

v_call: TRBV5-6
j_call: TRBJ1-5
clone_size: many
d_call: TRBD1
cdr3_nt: TGTGCCAGCAGCTTGGTAGGGGGCGGCCAGCCCCAGCATTTT
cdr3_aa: CASSLVGGGQPQHF

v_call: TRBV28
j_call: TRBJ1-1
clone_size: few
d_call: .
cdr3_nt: TGTGCCAGCAGTAGTGGGACACCAAAAGGAGCTTTCTTT
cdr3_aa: CASSSGTPKGAFF

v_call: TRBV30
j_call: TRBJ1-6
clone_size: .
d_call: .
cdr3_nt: TGTGCCTGGAGTGTAACCGGGGTTGGTTCACCCCTCCACTTT
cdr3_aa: CAWSVTGVGSPLHF

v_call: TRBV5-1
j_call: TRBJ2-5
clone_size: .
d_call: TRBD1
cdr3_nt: TGCGCCAGCAGCGTGGGTTCTGGGACAGGGGGCCATGAGACCCAGTACTTC
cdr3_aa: CASSVGSGTGGHETQYF

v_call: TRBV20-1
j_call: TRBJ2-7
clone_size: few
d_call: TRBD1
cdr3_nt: TGCAGTGCTAGAGATATTAGAGGGGGCGAGGAGCAGTACTTC
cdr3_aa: CSARDIRGGEEQYF

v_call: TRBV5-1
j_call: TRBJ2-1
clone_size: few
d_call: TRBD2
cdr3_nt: TGCGCCAGCAGCCCTAGCGGGGGGTTTGAGCAGTTCTTC
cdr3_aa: CASSPSGGFEQFF

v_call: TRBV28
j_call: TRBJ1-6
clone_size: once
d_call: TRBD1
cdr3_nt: TGTGCCATCCGGGAGGGACAGGATTCACCCCTCCACTTT
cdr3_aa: CAIREGQDSPLHF

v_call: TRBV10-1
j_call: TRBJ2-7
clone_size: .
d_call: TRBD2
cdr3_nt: TGCGCCAGCAGTGAGTCGGCCCGGGGGGGAAACGAGCAGTACTTC
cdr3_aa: CASSESARGGNEQYF

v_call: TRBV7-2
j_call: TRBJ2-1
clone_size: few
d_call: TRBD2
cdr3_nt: TGTGCCAGCAGTCTAGCGGGTCACACCTACAATGAGCAGTTCTTC
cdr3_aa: CASSLAGHTYNEQFF

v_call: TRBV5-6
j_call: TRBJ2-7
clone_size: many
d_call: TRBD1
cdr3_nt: TGTGCCAGCAGCACGAGACAGGGGGCCTACGAGCAGTACTTC
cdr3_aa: CASSTRQGAYEQYF

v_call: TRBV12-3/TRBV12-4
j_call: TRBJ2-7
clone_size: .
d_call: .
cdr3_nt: TGTGCCAGCGATCCATACGAGCAGTACTTC
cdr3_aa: CASDPYEQYF

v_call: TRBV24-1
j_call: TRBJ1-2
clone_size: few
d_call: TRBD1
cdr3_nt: TGTGCCACCAGTGATCCGGGACAGGGGGGCGTTGGCTACACCTTC
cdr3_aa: CATSDPGQGGVGYTF

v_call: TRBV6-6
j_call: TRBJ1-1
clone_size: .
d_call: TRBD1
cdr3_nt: TGTGCCAGCAGTGGACAGGGGGCCACTGAAGCTTTCTTT
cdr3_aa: CASSGQGATEAFF

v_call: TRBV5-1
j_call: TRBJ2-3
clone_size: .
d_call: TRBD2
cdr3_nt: TGCGCCAGCAGCGTGGGACTAGGGGGAGAGTTCGGTACGCAGTATTTT
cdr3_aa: CASSVGLGGEFGTQYF

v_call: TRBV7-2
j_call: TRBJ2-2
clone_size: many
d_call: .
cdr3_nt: TGTGCCAGCAGCTTCTTTTCCGGGGAGCTGTTTTTT
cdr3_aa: CASSFFSGELFF

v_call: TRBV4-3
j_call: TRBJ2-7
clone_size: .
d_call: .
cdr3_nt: TGCGCCAGCAGCCGAATACAGGGTAATGGCTACGAGCAGTACTTC
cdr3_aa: CASSRIQGNGYEQYF

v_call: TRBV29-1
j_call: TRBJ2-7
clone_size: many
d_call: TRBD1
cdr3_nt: TGCAGCGTTGAGTCGGGACAGGGGGCCGGCGAGCAGTACTTC
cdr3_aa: CSVESGQGAGEQYF

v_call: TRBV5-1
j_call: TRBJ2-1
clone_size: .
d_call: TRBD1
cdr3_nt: TGCGCCAGCAGCTTGGAGGGGGCCGCCTACAATGAGCAGTTCTTC
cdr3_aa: CASSLEGAAYNEQFF

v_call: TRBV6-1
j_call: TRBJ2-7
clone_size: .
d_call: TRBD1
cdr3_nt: TGTGCCTCCCGGGGACAGGGGGTGTACGAGCAGTACTTC
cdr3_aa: CASRGQGVYEQYF

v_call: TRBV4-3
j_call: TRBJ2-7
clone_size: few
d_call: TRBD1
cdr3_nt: TGCGCCAGCAGCCAGAGTACAGGGGAGTACGAGCAGTACTTC
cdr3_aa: CASSQSTGEYEQYF

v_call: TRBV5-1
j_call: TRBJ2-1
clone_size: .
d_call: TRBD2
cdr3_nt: TGCGCCAGCAGCTTTTCGCGGGGGGGCTACAATGAGCAGTTCTTC
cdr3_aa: CASSFSRGGYNEQFF

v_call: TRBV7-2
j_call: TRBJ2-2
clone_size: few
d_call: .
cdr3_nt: TGTGCCAGCAGCTTGTCACAGGTGACCGGGGAGCTGTTTTTT
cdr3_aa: CASSLSQVTGELFF

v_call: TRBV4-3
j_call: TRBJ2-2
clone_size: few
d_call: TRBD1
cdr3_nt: TGCGCCAGCAGCCAAGCCGGGACAGGGGGCACCGGGGAGCTGTTTTTT
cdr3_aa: CASSQAGTGGTGELFF

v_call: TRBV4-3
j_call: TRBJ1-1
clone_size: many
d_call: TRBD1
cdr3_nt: TGCGCCAGCAGCCATTACTCCGCCGGGACAGGGGACACTGAAGCTTTCTTT
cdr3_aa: CASSHYSAGTGDTEAFF

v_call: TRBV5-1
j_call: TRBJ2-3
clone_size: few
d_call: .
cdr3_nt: TGCGCCAGCAGCTCAGGGTTCACAGATACGCAGTATTTT
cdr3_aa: CASSSGFTDTQYF

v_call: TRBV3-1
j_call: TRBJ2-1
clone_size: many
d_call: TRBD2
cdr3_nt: TGTGCCAGCAGTGGGATAGAGCGGGGGATTGAGCAGTTCTTC
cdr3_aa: CASSGIERGIEQFF

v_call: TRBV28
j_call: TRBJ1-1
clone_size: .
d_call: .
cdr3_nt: TGTGCCAGCAGCCGGCCTCTCCCTGAGAACACTGAAGCTTTCTTT
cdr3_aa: CASSRPLPENTEAFF

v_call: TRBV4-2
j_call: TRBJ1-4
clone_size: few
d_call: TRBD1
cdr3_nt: TGTGCCAGCAGCCAGGATGGGACAGGCGGTAATGAAAAACTGTTTTTT
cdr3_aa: CASSQDGTGGNEKLFF

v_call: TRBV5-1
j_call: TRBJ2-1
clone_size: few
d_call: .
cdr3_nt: TGCGCCAGCAGCTTGTCGTGGACCAACAATGAGCAGTTCTTC
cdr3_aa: CASSLSWTNNEQFF

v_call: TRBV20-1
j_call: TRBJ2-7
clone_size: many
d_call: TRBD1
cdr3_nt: TGCAGTGCTAGCCGGGACAGCTTTTACGAGCAGTACTTC
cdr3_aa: CSASRDSFYEQYF

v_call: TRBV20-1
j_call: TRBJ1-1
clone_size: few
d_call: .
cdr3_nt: TGCGGGGCTGTGGCACTTATGAACACTGAAGCTTTCTTT
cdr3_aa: CGAVALMNTEAFF

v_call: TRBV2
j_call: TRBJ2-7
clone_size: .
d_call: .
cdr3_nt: TGTGCCAGCAAGTTTAACAACGAGCAGTACTTC
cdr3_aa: CASKFNNEQYF

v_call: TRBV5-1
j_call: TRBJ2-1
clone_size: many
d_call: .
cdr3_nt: TGCGCCAGCAGCTCGAGACAGCGGGCCAGCTCCTACAATGAGCAGTTCTTC
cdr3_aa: CASSSRQRASSYNEQFF

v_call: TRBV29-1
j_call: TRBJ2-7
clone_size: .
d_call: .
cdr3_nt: TGCAGCGTCAAGCTCTCCTACGAGCAGTACTTC
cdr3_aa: CSVKLSYEQYF

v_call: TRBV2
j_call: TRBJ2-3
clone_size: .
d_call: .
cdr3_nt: TGTGCCAGCAGTGAAGGCAGGGTTGGATATACGCAGTATTTT
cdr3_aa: CASSEGRVGYTQYF

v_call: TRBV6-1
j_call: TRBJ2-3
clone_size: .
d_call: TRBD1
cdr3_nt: TGTGCCAGCAGGCCCTACCTCCGGGACAGGGGTACAGATACGCAGTATTTT
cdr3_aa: CASRPYLRDRGTDTQYF

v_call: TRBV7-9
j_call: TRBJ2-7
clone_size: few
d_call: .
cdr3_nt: TGTGCCAGCAGCCTAGGGACGGTTAACTACGAGCAGTACTTC
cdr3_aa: CASSLGTVNYEQYF

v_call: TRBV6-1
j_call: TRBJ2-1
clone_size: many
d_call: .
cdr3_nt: TGTGCCAGCAGGTTCGGACAGTACAATGAGCAGTTCTTC
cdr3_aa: CASRFGQYNEQFF

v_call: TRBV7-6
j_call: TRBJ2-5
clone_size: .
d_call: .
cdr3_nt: TGTGCCAGCAGCTTAGCAACTAGCTGGGAGACCCAGTACTTC
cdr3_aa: CASSLATSWETQYF

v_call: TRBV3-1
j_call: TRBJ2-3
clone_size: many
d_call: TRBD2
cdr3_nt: TGTGCCAGCAGCCGGACTAGCCGCACAGATACGCAGTATTTT
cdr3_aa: CASSRTSRTDTQYF